This TCR beta chain was recorded in a study of shared clonotypes between healthy human individuals. Here immunoSEQ multiplex PCR was the method, and the copy in TCRdb shows in-frame clones only, minus some. Counted here are roughly 700,000 clones, less than 95% occurring once; the ten biggest clones make up 34%. This clone has a count of ten or more. The target antigen is unknown. Additional DNA sequences in this sample encode the identical CDR3. V lost 5 bases to trimming and J lost 0 bases; unmatched junction nucleotides: 4. The CDR3 loop spans 15 amino acids. CDR1 is SGDLS, CDR2 YYNGEE, per germline. Overall study findings and caveats: Clonotypes shared by all four sorted-subset donors had higher generation probabilities than non-shared clonotypes. The sampled material consisted only of blood, and tissue repertoires are likely to differ. Limited genetic and exposure-history diversity came from having few donors.

This clonotype originated in a man aged 18-30 years in good health. Some clones in this sample may be carry-over from other donors' samples. The sequencing input was memory CD8+ T cells from PBMCs. The subset: CD45RO+ cells pooled with CCR7-negative TemRA cells. V is TRBV9 and J is TRBJ1-4; TRBD1 aligns across 7 bases. The CDR3 here is CASSPGQATNEKLFF. CDR3 bases: TGTGCCAGCAGTCCCGGACAGGCAACTAATGAAAAACTGTTTTTT.